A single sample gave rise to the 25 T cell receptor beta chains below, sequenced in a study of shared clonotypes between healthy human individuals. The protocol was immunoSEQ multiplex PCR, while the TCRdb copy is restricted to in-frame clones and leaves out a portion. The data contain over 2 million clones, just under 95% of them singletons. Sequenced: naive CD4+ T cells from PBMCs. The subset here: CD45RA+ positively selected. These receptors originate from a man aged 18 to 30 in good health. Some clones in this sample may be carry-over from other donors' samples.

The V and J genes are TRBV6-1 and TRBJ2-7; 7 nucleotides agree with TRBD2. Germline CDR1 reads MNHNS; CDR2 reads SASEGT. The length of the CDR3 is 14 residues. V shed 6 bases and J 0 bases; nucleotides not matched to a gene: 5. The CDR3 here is CASRGGTSSYEQYF. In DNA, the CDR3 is TGTGCCAGCAGGGGGGGGACGTCCTCCTACGAGCAGTACTTC.

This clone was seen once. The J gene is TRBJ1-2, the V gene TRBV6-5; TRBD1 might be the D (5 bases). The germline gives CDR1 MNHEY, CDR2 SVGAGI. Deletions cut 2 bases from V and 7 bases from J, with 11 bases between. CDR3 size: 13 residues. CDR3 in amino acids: CASSYAREGGYTF. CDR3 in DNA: TGTGCCAGCAGTTACGCCAGGGAAGGTGGCTACACCTTC.

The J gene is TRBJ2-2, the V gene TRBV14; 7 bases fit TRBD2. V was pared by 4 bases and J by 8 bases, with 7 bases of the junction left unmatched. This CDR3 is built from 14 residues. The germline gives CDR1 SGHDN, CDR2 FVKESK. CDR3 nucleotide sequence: TGTGCCAGCAGCCTCGCGGCGGGAGTTGGGGAGCTGTTTTTT. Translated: CASSLAAGVGELFF.

The CDR3 region has the DNA TGTGCCAGTAGTATAGAACAATCTAGAGATACGCAGTATTTT. Its translation is CASSIEQSRDTQYF. The chain joins TRBV19 to TRBJ2-3; D call uncertain. The CDR3 is 14 residues long. Germline CDR1 is LNHDA and CDR2 is SQIVND (reference sequence). Trimming removed 0 bases from V and 5 bases from J, with 9 bases in between.

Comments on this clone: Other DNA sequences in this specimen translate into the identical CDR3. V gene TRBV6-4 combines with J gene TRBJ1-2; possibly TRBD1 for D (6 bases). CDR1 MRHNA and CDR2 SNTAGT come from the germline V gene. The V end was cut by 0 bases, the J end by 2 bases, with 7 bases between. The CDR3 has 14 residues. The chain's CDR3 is CASSDSGGNYGYTF. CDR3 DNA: TGTGCCAGCAGTGACTCAGGGGGGAACTATGGCTACACCTTC.

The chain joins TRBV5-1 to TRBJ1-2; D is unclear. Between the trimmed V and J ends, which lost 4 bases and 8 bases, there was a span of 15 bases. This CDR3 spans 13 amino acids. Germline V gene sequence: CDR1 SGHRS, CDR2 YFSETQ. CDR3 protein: CASSEGVGIGYTF. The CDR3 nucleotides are TGCGCCAGCAGCGAAGGAGTAGGAATCGGCTACACCTTC. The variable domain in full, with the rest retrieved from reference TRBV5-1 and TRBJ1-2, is KAGVTQTPRYLIKTRGQQVTLSCSPISGHRSVSWYQQTPGQGLQFLFEYFSETQRNKGNFPGRFSGRQFSNSRSEMNVSTLELGDSALYLCASSEGVGIGYTFGSGTRLTVV.

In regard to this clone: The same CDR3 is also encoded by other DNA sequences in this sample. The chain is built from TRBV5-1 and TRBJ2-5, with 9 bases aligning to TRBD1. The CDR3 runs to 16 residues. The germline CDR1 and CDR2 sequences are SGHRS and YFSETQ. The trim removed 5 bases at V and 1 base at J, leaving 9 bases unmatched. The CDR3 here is CASSLGGTGPQETQYF. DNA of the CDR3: TGCGCCAGCAGTCTCGGCGGGACAGGGCCCCAAGAGACCCAGTACTTC.

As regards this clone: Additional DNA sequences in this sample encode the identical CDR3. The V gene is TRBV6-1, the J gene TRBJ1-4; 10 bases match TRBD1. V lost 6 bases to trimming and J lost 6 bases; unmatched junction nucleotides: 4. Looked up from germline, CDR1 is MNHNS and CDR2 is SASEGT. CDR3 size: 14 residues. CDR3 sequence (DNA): TGTGCCAGCAGGACCGGGACAGGGGATGAAAAACTGTTTTTT. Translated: CASRTGTGDEKLFF.

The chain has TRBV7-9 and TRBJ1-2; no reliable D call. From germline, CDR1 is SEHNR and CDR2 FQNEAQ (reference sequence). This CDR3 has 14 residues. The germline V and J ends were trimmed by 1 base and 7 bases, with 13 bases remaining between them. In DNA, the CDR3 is TGTGCCAGCAGCTTAGAACCGCCCCGGGGTGGCTACACCTTC. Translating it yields CASSLEPPRGGYTF.

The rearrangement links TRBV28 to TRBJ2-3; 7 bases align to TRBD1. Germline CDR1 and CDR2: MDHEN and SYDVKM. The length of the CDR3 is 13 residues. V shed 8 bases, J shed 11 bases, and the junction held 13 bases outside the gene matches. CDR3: CASSQGGILEQYF. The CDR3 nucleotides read TGTGCCAGCTCGCAAGGGGGCATCCTAGAGCAGTATTTT.

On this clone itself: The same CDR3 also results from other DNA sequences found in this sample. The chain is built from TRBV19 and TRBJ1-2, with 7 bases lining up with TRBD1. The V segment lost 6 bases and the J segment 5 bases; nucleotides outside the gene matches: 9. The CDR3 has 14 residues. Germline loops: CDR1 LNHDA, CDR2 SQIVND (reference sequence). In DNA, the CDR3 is TGTGCCAGTAGCAGACAGGGAGGAAATTATGGCTACACCTTC. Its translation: CASSRQGGNYGYTF.

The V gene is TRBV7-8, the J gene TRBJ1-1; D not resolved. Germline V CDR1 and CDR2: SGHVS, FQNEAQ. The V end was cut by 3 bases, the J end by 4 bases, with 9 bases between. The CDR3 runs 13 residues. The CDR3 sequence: CASSFRVVTEAFF. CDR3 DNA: TGTGCCAGCAGCTTCCGGGTCGTCACTGAAGCTTTCTTT.

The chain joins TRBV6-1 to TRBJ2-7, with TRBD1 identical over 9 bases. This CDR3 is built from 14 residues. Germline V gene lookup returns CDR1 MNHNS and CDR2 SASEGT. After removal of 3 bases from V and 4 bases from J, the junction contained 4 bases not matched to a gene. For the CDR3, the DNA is TGTGCCAGCAGTGACCCGGGACAGGGTTACGAGCAGTACTTC. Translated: CASSDPGQGYEQYF.

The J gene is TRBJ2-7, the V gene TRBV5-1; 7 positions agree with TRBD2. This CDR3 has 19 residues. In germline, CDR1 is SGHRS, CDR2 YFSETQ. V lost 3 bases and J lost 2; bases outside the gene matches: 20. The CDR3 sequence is CASSSKLGDGGDGPYEQYF. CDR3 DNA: TGCGCCAGCAGCTCCAAATTGGGAGATGGGGGGGACGGCCCCTACGAGCAGTACTTC.

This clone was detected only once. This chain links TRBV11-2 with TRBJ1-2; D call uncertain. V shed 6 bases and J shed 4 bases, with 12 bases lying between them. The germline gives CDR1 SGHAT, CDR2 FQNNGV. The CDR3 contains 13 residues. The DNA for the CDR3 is TGTGCCAGCAGTTTGACCGGACTCTATGGCTACACCTTC. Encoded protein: CASSLTGLYGYTF.

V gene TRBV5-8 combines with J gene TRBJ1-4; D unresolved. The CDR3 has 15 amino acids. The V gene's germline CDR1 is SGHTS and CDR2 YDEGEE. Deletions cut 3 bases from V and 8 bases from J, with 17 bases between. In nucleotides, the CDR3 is TGTGCCAGCAGCTCCGGGCGCCGCCGAGGGGAAAAACTGTTTTTT. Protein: CASSSGRRRGEKLFF.

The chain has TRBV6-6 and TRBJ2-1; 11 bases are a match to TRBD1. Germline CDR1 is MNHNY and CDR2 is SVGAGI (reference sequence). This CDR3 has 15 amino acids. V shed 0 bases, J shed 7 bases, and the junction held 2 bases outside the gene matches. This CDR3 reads CASSYSRDRGNEQFF. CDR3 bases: TGTGCCAGCAGTTACTCGAGGGACAGGGGGAATGAGCAGTTCTTC.

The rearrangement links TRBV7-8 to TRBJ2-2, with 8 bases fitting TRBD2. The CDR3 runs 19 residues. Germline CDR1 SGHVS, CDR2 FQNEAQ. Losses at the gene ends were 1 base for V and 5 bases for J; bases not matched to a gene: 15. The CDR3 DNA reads TGTGCCAGCAGCTTAGGGTTTACTGCCGGGACTAGGGGGACCGGGGAGCTGTTTTTT. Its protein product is CASSLGFTAGTRGTGELFF.

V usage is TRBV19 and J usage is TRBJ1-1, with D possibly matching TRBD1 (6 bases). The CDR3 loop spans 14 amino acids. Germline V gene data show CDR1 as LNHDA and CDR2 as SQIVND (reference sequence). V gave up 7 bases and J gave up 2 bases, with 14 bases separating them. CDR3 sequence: CASKMIQGNTEAFF. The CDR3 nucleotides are TGTGCCAGTAAGATGATACAGGGTAACACTGAAGCTTTCTTT.

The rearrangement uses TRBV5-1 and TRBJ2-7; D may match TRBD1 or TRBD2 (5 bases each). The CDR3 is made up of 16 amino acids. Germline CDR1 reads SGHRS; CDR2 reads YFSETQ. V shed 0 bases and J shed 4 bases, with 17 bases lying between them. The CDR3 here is CASSLALQGGPYEQYF. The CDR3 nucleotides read TGCGCCAGCAGCTTGGCTCTGCAGGGCGGGCCATACGAGCAGTACTTC. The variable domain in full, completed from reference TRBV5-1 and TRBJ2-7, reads KAGVTQTPRYLIKTRGQQVTLSCSPISGHRSVSWYQQTPGQGLQFLFEYFSETQRNKGNFPGRFSGRQFSNSRSEMNVSTLELGDSALYLCASSLALQGGPYEQYFGPGTRLTVT.

The CDR3 DNA reads TGCGCCAGCAGCTTGGGAGGGGGCGCAAGGACATCTGGAAACACCATATATTTT. It translates to CASSLGGGARTSGNTIYF. The chain has TRBV5-1 and TRBJ1-3; the match to TRBD1 covers 7 bases. Germline V lookup: CDR1 SGHRS, CDR2 YFSETQ. The CDR3 contains 18 residues. V shed 0 bases and J 1 base; nucleotides not matched to a gene: 10.

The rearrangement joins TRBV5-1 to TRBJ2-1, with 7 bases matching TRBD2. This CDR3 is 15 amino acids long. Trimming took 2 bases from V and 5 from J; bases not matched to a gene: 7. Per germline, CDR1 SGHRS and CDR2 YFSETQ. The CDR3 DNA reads TGCGCCAGCAGCTTTCGCGGGAGCGGTGACAATGAGCAGTTCTTC. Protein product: CASSFRGSGDNEQFF.

CDR3 sequence reads: CASSWGAGETQYF. CDR3 DNA: TGTGCCAGCAGCTGGGGGGCAGGAGAGACCCAGTACTTC. This chain joins TRBV11-1 and TRBJ2-5; D might be TRBD1 or TRBD2, each matching 6 bases. Germline values: CDR1 SGHAT, CDR2 FQDESV (reference sequence). The CDR3 extends over 13 amino acids. Trimming pared 4 bases from V and 4 bases from J, leaving 10 bases between.

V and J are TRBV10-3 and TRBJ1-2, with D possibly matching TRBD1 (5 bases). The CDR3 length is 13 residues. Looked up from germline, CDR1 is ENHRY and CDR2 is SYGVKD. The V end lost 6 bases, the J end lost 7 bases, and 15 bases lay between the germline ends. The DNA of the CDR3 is TGTGCCATCAGGGGGCCCGGGGAGGGTGGCTACACCTTC. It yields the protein CAIRGPGEGGYTF.

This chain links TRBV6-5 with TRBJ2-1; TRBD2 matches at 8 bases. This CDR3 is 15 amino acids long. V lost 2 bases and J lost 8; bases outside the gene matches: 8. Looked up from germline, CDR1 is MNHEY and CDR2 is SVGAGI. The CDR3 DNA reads TGTGCCAGCAGTTACGTGGGCGGGAGGTACGATGAGCAGTTCTTC. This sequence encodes CASSYVGGRYDEQFF.